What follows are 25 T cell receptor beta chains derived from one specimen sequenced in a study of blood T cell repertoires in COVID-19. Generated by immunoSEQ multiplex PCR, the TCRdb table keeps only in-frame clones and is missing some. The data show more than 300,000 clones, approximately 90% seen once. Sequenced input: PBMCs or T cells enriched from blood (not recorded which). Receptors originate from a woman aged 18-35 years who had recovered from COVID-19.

The CDR3 bases are TGTGCCAGCAGTTTATCTGCAGGGGGCTACACTGAAGCTTTCTTT. Translating it yields CASSLSAGGYTEAFF. The chain has TRBV27 and TRBJ1-1; 8 bases map to TRBD1. The trim removed 0 bases at V and 3 bases at J, leaving 3 bases unmatched. The CDR3 is 15 amino acids. Germline CDR1 MNHEY, CDR2 SMNVEV (reference sequence).

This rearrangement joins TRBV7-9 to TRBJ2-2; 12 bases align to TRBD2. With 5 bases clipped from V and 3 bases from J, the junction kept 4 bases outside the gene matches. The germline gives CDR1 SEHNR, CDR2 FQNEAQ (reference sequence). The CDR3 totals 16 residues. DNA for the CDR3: TGTGCCAGCAGCATACGACTAGCGGGGGACACCGGGGAGCTGTTTTTT. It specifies CASSIRLAGDTGELFF. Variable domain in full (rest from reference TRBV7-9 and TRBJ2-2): DTGVSQNPRHKITKRGQNVTFRCDPISEHNRLYWYRQTLGQGPEFLTYFQNEAQLEKSRLLSDRFSAERPKGSFSTLEIQRTEQGDSAMYLCASSIRLAGDTGELFFGEGSRLTVL.

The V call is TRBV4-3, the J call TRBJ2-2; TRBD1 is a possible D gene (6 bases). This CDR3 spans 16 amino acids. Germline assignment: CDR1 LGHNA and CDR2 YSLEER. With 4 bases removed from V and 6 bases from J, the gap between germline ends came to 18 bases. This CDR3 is CASSPSRDTVAGELFF. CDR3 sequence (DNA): TGCGCCAGCAGCCCGAGTCGGGACACTGTGGCCGGGGAGCTGTTTTTT.

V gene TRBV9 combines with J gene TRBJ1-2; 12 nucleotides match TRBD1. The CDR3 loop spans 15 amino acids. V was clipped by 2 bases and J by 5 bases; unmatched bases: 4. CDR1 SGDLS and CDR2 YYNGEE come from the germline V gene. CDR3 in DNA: TGTGCCAGCAGCGTCGGGACAGGGGGCGCGTATGGCTACACCTTC. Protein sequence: CASSVGTGGAYGYTF.

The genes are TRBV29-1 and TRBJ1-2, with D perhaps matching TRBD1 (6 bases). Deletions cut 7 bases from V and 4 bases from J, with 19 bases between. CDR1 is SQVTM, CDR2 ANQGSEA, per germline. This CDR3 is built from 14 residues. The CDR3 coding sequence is TGCAGCGCTCTGAACCGGGACATAACCTATGGCTACACCTTC. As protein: CSALNRDITYGYTF.

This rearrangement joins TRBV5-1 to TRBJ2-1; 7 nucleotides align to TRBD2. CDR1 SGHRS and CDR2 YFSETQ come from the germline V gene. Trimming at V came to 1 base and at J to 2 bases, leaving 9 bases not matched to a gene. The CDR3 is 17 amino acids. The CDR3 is CASSLNVEAGTYNEQFF. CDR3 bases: TGCGCCAGCAGCTTGAACGTTGAAGCGGGGACCTACAATGAGCAGTTCTTC.

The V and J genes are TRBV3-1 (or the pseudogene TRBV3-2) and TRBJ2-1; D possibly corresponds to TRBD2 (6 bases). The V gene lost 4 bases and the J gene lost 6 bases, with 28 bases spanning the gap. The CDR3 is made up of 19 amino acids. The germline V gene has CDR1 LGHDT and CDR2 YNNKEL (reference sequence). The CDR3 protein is CASSLMPKPGLLVRNEQFF. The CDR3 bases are TGTGCCAGCAGCCTCATGCCCAAGCCGGGACTCCTGGTCCGCAATGAGCAGTTCTTC.

The CDR3 is CASSQGDSPLHF. In nucleotides, the CDR3 is TGTGCCAGCAGCCAGGGGGATTCACCCCTCCACTTT. V usage is TRBV6-5 and J usage is TRBJ1-6; the match to TRBD1 covers 7 bases. The CDR3 is made up of 12 amino acids. Germline CDR1 MNHEY, CDR2 SVGAGI. Trimming cost V 6 bases and J 8 bases; bases outside gene matches: 1.

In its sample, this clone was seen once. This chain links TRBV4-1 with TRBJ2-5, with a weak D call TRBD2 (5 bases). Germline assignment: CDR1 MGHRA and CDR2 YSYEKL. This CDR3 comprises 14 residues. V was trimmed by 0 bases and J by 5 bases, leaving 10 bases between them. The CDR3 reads CASSQDLTGETQYF. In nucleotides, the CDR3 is TGCGCCAGCAGCCAAGATCTTACGGGGGAGACCCAGTACTTC.

The CDR3 protein is CASSQRQGGGYTF. The CDR3 DNA sequence: TGCGCCAGCAGCCAGAGGCAGGGAGGTGGCTACACCTTC. The chain employs TRBV4-1 and TRBJ1-2, with a possible D match to TRBD1 (5 bases). V was clipped by 3 bases and J by 7 bases, with 12 bases between them. There are 13 residues in the CDR3. Looked up from germline, CDR1 is MGHRA and CDR2 is YSYEKL.

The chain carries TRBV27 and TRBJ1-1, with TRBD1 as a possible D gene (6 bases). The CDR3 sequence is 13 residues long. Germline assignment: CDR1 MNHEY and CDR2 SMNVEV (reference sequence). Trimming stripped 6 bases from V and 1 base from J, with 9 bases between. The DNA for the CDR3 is TGTGCCAGCAGGCTGACAGGGAACACTGAAGCTTTCTTT. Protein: CASRLTGNTEAFF.

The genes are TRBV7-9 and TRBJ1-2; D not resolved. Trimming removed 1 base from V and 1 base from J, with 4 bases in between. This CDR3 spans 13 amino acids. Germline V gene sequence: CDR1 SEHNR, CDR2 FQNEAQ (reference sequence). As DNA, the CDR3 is TGTGCCAGCAGCTTAGACGGTAACTATGGCTACACCTTC. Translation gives CASSLDGNYGYTF.

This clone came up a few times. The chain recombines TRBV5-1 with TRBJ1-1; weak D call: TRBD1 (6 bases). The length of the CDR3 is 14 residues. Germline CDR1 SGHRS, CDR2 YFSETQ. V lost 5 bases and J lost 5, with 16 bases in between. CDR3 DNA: TGCGCCAGCAGTGAACCGACAGGCGGAACTGAAGCTTTCTTT. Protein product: CASSEPTGGTEAFF.

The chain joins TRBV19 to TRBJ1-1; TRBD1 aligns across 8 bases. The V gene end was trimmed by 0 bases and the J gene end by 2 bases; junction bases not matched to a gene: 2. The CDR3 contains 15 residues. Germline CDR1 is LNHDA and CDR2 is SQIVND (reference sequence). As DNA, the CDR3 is TGTGCCAGTAGTATAGAGGCAGGGGGCAACACTGAAGCTTTCTTT. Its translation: CASSIEAGGNTEAFF.

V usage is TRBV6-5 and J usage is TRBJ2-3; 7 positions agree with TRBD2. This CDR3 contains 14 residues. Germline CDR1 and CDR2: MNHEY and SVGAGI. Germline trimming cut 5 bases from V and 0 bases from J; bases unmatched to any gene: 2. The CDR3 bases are TGTGCCAGCAGTCCGCGGGGGAGCACAGATACGCAGTATTTT. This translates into CASSPRGSTDTQYF.

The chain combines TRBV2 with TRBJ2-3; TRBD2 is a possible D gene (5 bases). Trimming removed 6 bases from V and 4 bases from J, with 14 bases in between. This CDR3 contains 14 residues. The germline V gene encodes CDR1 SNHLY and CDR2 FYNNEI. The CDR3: CASSFGVLADTQYF. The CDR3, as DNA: TGTGCCAGCAGCTTCGGGGTTTTGGCAGATACGCAGTATTTT.

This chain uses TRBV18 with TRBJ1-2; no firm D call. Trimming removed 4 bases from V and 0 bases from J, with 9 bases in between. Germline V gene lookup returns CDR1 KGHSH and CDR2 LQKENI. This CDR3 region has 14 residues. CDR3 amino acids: CASSLLAANYGYTF. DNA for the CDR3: TGTGCCAGCTCACTGCTCGCGGCTAACTATGGCTACACCTTC.

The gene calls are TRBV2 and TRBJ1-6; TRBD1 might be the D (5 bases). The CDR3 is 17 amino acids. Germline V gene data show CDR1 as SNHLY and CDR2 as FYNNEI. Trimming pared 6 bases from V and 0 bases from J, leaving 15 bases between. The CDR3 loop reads CASRQGSESSYNSPLHF. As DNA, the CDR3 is TGTGCCAGCAGGCAGGGTTCGGAGAGCTCCTATAATTCACCCCTCCACTTT.

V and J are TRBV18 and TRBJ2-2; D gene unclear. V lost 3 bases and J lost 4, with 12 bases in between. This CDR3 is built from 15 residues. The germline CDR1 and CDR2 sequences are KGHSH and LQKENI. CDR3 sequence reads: CASSPLRQGTGELFF. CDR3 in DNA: TGTGCCAGCTCACCCCTTAGACAAGGCACCGGGGAGCTGTTTTTT.

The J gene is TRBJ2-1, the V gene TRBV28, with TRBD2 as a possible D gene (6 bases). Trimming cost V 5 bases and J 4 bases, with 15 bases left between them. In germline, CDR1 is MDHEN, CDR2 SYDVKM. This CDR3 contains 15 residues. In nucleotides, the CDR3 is TGTGCCAGCAGTCCCTCTAGCGCCCCGTACAATGAGCAGTTCTTC. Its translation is CASSPSSAPYNEQFF.

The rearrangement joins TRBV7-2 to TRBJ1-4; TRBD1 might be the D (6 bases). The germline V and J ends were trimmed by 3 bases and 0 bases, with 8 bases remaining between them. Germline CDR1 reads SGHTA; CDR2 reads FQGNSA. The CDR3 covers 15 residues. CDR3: CASSLTGATNEKLFF. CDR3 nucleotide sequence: TGTGCCAGCAGCTTGACAGGAGCAACTAATGAAAAACTGTTTTTT. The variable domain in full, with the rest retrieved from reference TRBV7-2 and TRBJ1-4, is GAGVSQSPSNKVTEKGKDVELRCDPISGHTALYWYRQSLGQGLEFLIYFQGNSAPDKSGLPSDRFSAERTGGSVSTLTIQRTQQEDSAVYLCASSLTGATNEKLFFGSGTQLSVL.

The CDR3 loop is CASSYSPGSPYEQYF. As DNA, the CDR3 is TGTGCCAGCAGTTACTCTCCAGGATCTCCCTACGAGCAGTACTTC. The chain links TRBV6-5 to TRBJ2-7, with D hard to call. Trimming pared 0 bases from V and 2 bases from J, leaving 11 bases between. The CDR3 spans 15 residues. CDR1 is MNHEY, CDR2 SVGAGI, per germline.

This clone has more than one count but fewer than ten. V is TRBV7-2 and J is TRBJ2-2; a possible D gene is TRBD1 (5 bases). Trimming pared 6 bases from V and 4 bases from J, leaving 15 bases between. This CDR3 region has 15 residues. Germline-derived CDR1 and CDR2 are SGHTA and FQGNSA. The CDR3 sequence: CASRVQAGFTGELFF. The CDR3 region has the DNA TGTGCCAGCAGGGTACAGGCCGGGTTCACCGGGGAGCTGTTTTTT.

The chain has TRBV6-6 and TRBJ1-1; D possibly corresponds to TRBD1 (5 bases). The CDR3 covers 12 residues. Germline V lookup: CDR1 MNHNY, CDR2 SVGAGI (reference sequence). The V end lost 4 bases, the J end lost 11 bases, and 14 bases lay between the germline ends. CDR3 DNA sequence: TGTGCCAGCAGTTTCGTCGGGGGTGGGGCTTTCTTT. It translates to CASSFVGGGAFF.

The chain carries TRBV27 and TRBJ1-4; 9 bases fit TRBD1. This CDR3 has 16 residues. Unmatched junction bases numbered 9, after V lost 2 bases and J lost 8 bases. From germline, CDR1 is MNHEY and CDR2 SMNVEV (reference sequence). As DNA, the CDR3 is TGTGCCAGCAGTTTACGGGACAGGGCTTTTAAAGAAAAACTGTTTTTT. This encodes CASSLRDRAFKEKLFF.